These 4 T cell receptor beta chains were all obtained from the same sample, sequenced in a study of blood T cell repertoires in COVID-19. Method: immunoSEQ multiplex PCR; TCRdb's copy keeps in-frame clones and lacks some. The table includes under 200,000 clones, roughly 90% detected once. Sample: peripheral blood. The receptors originated from a man aged 55-75 years with acute or convalescent COVID-19.

The chain couples TRBV6-5 to TRBJ2-1; 10 bases map to TRBD1. CDR3 length equals 14 residues. Unmatched junction bases numbered 12, after V lost 10 bases and J lost 9 bases. Germline V lookup: CDR1 MNHEY, CDR2 SVGAGI. In DNA, the CDR3 is TGTGCCATCCGACCGGGACAGGGGTCTAGTGAGCAGTTCTTC. This gives the protein CAIRPGQGSSEQFF.

The chain couples TRBV29-1 to TRBJ2-2; D is unclear. Trimming took off 5 bases at V and 0 bases at J, with 16 bases between the two ends. The CDR3 is 16 residues long. Germline V gene data show CDR1 as SQVTM and CDR2 as ANQGSEA. The CDR3 sequence: CSVRIYGKSNTGELFF. In nucleotides, the CDR3 is TGCAGCGTTCGTATTTATGGCAAGTCGAACACCGGGGAGCTGTTTTTT.

This chain links TRBV7-2 with TRBJ2-3; 11 bases agree with TRBD2. Germline values: CDR1 SGHTA, CDR2 FQGNSA. The CDR3 runs to 15 residues. V dropped 7 bases and J dropped 2; count of bases not matched to a gene: 5. The CDR3 spells CASNRLAGYTDTQYF. The CDR3 DNA is TGTGCCAGCAACCGACTAGCGGGGTACACAGATACGCAGTATTTT.

The chain joins TRBV7-8 to TRBJ2-7, with a possible D match to TRBD2 (5 bases). This CDR3 is 13 amino acids long. The germline gives CDR1 SGHVS, CDR2 FQNEAQ. Trimming shortened V by 5 bases and J by 1 base, and 9 bases separated the two germline ends. The CDR3 region is CASSPGKSYEQYV. The CDR3 bases are TGTGCCAGCAGCCCCGGGAAGTCCTACGAGCAGTACGTC.